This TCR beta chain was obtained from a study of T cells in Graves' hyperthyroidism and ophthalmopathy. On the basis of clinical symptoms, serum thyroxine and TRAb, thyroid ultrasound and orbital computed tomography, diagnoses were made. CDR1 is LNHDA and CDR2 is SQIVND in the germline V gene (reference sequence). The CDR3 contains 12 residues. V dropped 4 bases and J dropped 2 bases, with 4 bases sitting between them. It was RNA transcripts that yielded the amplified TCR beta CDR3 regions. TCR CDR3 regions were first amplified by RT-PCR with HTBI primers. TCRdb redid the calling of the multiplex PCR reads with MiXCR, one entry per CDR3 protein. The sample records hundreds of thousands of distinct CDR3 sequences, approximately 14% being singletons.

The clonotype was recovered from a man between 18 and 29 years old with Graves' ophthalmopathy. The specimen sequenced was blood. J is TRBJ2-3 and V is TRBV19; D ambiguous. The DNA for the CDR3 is TGTGCCAGTAGTACTGCCACAGATACGCAGTATTTT. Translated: CASSTATDTQYF.